Listed here is a single T cell receptor beta chain. What it binds is not known. These data are taken from a study of vaccination and CD4 T cells after COVID-19. Turning to the study itself: SARS-CoV-2 positivity in convalescent patients was established by nasal swab PCR; eight or nine had mild and one severe disease. The authors used overlapping spike peptides from SARS-CoV-2, HCoV-NL63, HCoV-OC43 and HCoV-229E to stimulate cells.

Unmatched junction bases numbered 0, after V lost 2 bases and J lost 0 bases. Looked up from germline, CDR1 is MNHEY and CDR2 is SVGAGI. The CDR3 is made up of 16 amino acids. The sample's treatment: roughly 10-day PBMC culture with coronavirus spike peptide pools or control peptides (ViraFEST assay). The assay that was used to sequence DNA from cultured CD4+ T cells was the Oncomine TCR Beta short-read assay. MiXCR was run by TCRdb on the PCR reads, yielding one entry per CDR3 protein. Here the sample spans more than 20,000 distinct CDR3 sequences, around 70% being singletons. Study-level findings and limits: Convalescent patients had a median approximately 86% of reactive clones appearing only post-vaccination.

The sample taken for sequencing was CD4+ T cells from blood, cultured in vitro. The J gene is TRBJ2-2, the V gene TRBV6-5; 10 bases fit TRBD1. The sequence came from a human donor who had recovered from COVID-19. CDR3 amino acids: CASSYGTGANTGELFF. DNA for the CDR3: TGTGCCAGCAGTTACGGGACAGGGGCGAACACCGGGGAGCTGTTTTTT.